Listed here are 10 T cell receptor beta chains from one sample, sequenced in a study of T cell responses to AZD1222 COVID-19 vaccine. The method was immunoSEQ multiplex PCR; TCRdb's version includes in-frame clones alone and lacks a portion of them. The table shows around 120,000 clones, with approximately 90% occurring only once. Sequencing used peripheral blood, obtained 28 days after the second AZD1222 dose. All receptors come from an adult who received the AZD1222 COVID-19 vaccine.

The genes are TRBV4-3 and TRBJ2-1, with 7 bases identical to TRBD2. The V gene's germline CDR1 is LGHNA and CDR2 YSLEER. Trimming at V came to 1 base and at J to 3 bases, leaving 9 bases not matched to a gene. The CDR3 has 17 amino acids. The DNA of the CDR3 is TGCGCCAGCAGCCAAGTAGCGCGTCTAGCGGACTACAATGAGCAGTTCTTC. Protein sequence: CASSQVARLADYNEQFF.

This clone showed up just a few times. CDR3 bases: TGTGCCAGCAGTGACTCGTCGGAGAGCAATCAGCCCCAGCATTTT. Translation: CASSDSSESNQPQHF. The J gene is TRBJ1-5, the V gene TRBV6-4; no reliable D call. CDR1 is MRHNA, CDR2 SNTAGT, per germline. The CDR3 extends over 15 amino acids. Deletions cut 0 bases from V and 1 base from J, with 7 bases between.

This clone was counted a few times. The chain joins TRBV5-1 to TRBJ1-2, with TRBD1 matching 10 bases. The length of the CDR3 is 13 residues. In germline, CDR1 is SGHRS, CDR2 YFSETQ. Trimming at V came to 1 base and at J to 8 bases, leaving 2 bases not matched to a gene. The CDR3, as DNA: TGCGCCAGCAGCTTGAGACAGGGGGCGGGCTACACCTTC. It codes for CASSLRQGAGYTF.

The chain recombines TRBV11-2 with TRBJ1-6; TRBD1 matches at 10 bases. Germline values: CDR1 SGHAT, CDR2 FQNNGV. J was trimmed by 11 bases and V by 5 bases; bases with no gene match: 12. The CDR3 consists of 16 residues. CDR3 in DNA: TGTGCCAGCAGCCCGACGACAGGGGGCCGGGGGCCACCCCTCCACTTT. Translation gives CASSPTTGGRGPPLHF.

On this clone: The sample contains more than one DNA sequence encoding this CDR3. The V and J genes are TRBV6-2 or TRBV6-3 and TRBJ2-7, with D uncertain. CDR3 size: 14 residues. V was pared by 0 bases and J by 2 bases, with 8 bases between. Germline V CDR1 and CDR2: MNHEY, SVGEGT. The CDR3 here is CASSYSGSTYEQYF. DNA of the CDR3: TGTGCCAGCAGTTACTCGGGAAGCACCTACGAGCAGTACTTC.

The chain is built from TRBV5-6 and TRBJ1-1; tentative D call: TRBD1 (6 bases). Trimming shortened V by 1 base and J by 2 bases, and 12 bases separated the two germline ends. Germline V gives CDR1 SGHDT, CDR2 YYEEEE. The CDR3 is 15 amino acids. The CDR3 region is CASSLTGSGNTEAFF. The CDR3 nucleotides are TGTGCCAGCAGCTTGACAGGGTCGGGAAACACTGAAGCTTTCTTT.

The chain couples TRBV11-2 to TRBJ2-1; D possibly corresponds to TRBD2 (5 bases). In germline, CDR1 is SGHAT, CDR2 FQNNGV. V gave up 4 bases and J gave up 2 bases, with 12 bases separating them. The CDR3 loop spans 15 amino acids. CDR3 amino acids: CASSSRASTYNEQFF. The CDR3 bases are TGTGCCAGCAGCTCCCGAGCTAGCACCTACAATGAGCAGTTCTTC.

CDR3: CASSQDTLPGYGYTF. CDR3 in DNA: TGTGCCAGCAGCCAAGATACGTTACCTGGGTATGGCTACACCTTC. The chain uses TRBV14 and TRBJ1-2; no firm D call. CDR3 length: 15 amino acids. With 0 bases removed from V and 5 bases from J, the gap between germline ends came to 13 bases. Germline-derived CDR1 and CDR2 are SGHDN and FVKESK.

This clone is a singleton in its sample. This chain links TRBV2 with TRBJ1-5, with D possibly matching TRBD1 (5 bases). Trimming left V 7 bases short and J 2 bases short, with 18 bases between. The CDR3 loop spans 16 amino acids. CDR1 is SNHLY, CDR2 FYNNEI, per germline. CDR3 DNA sequence: TGTGCCAGCAAAGACAGTTTGGTGTTTGGCAATCAGCCCCAGCATTTT. The encoded protein is CASKDSLVFGNQPQHF. Full variable domain (missing parts from reference TRBV2 and TRBJ1-5): EPEVTQTPSHQVTQMGQEVILRCVPISNHLYFYWYRQILGQKVEFLVSFYNNEISEKSEIFDDQFSVERPDGSNFTLKIRSTKLEDSAMYFCASKDSLVFGNQPQHFGDGTRLSIL.

The chain carries TRBV4-3 and TRBJ2-7; D is unclear. Trimming cost V 0 bases and J 6 bases, with 12 bases left between them. Germline-derived CDR1 and CDR2 are LGHNA and YSLEER. CDR3 length: 14 amino acids. The CDR3 loop reads CASSQDIVVGEQYF. The CDR3 nucleotides read TGCGCCAGCAGCCAAGATATAGTGGTCGGCGAGCAGTACTTC.